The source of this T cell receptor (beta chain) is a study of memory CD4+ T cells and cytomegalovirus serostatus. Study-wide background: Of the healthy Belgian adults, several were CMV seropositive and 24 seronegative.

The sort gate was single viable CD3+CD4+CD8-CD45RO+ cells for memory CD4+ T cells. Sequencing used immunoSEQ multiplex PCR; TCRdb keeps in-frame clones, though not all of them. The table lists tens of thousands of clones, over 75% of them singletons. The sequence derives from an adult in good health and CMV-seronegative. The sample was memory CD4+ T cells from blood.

CDR3 sequence: CASSRNQRGEQFF. DNA of the CDR3: TGTGCCAGCAGCCGGAATCAGCGGGGGGAACAGTTCTTC. The rearrangement links TRBV7-2 to TRBJ2-1, with TRBD2 identical over 9 bases. The CDR3 extends over 13 amino acids. Germline values: CDR1 SGHTA, CDR2 FQGNSA. The V gene end was trimmed by 5 bases and the J gene end by 13 bases; junction bases not matched to a gene: 9.